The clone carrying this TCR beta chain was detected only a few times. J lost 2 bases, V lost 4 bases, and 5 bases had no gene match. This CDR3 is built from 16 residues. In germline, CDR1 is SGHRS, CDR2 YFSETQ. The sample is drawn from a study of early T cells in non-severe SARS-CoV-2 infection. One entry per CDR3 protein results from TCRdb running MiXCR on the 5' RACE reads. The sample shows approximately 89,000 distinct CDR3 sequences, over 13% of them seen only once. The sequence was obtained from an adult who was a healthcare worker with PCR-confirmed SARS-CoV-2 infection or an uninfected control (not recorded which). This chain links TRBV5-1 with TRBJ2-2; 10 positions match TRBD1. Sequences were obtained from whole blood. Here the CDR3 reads CASSPGTGVNTGELFF. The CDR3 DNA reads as TGCGCCAGCAGCCCTGGGACAGGGGTTAACACCGGGGAGCTGTTTTTT.